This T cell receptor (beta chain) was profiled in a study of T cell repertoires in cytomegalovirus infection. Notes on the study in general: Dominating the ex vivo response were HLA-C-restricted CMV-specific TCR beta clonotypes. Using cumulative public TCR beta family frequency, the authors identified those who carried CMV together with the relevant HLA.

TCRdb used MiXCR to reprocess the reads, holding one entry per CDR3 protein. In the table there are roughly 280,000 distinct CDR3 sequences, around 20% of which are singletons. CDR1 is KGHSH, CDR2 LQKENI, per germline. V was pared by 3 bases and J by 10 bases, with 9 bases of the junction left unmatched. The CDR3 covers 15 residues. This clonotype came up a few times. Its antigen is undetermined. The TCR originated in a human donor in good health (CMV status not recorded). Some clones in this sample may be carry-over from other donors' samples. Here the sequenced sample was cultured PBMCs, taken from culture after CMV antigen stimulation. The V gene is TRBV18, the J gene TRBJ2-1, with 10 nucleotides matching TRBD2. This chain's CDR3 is CASSPETSGAGEQFF. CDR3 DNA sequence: TGTGCCAGCTCACCTGAAACTAGCGGGGCGGGGGAGCAGTTCTTC.